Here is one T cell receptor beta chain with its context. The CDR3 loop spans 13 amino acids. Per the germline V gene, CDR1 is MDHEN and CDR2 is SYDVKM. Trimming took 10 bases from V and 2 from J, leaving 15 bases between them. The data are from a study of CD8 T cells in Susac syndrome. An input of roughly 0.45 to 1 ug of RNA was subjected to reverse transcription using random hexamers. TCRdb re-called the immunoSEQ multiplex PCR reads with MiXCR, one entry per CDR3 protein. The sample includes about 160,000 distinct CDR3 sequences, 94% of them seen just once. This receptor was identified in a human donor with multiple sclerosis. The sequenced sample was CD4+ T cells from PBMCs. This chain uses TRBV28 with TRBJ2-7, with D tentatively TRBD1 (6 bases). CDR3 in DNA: TGTGCCACCGTTACAGGGAGCACCTACGAGCAGTACTTC. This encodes CATVTGSTYEQYF.